Listed below are T cell receptor beta chains from one sample, sequenced in a study of T cells in Graves' hyperthyroidism and ophthalmopathy. TCRdb recomputed calls from the multiplex PCR reads with MiXCR, one row per CDR3 protein. The sample lists about 270,000 distinct CDR3 sequences, around 22% occurring once. Sequencing was done on a sample of blood. These receptors all stem from a man younger than 45 with Graves' ophthalmopathy. CDR3s include the opening cysteine and the closing phenylalanine or tryptophan. A D gene is named only where the DNA matches it firmly. Clone size is not always given. Where it is, it says once, few, many or a class for expanded clones.

clone_size: few; d_call: TRBD1; v_call: TRBV10-1; j_call: TRBJ2-2; cdr3_nt: TGCGCCAGCAGAAAAAGGGACAGAATCACCGGGGAGCTGTTTTTT; cdr3_aa: CASRKRDRITGELFF
clone_size: many; d_call: NA; v_call: TRBV28; j_call: TRBJ2-6; cdr3_nt: TGTGCCAGCAGTTTATGGACAAGGGCCTCTGGGGCCAACGTCCTGACTTTC; cdr3_aa: CASSLWTRASGANVLTF
clone_size: many; d_call: TRBD1; v_call: TRBV5-1; j_call: TRBJ1-1; cdr3_nt: TGCGCCAGCAGTCAGGGGGCGGGCGGCACTGAAGCTTTCTTT; cdr3_aa: CASSQGAGGTEAFF
clone_size: few; d_call: TRBD2; v_call: TRBV7-6; j_call: TRBJ2-7; cdr3_nt: TGTGCCAGCAGCTTAGCCCTCCTTGGGGCTAGCGGGAGGTCCTACGAGCAGTACTTC; cdr3_aa: CASSLALLGASGRSYEQYF
clone_size: NA; d_call: NA; v_call: TRBV11-2; j_call: TRBJ1-5; cdr3_nt: TGTGCCAGCAGCTTAGCCCGATTTCAGCCCCAGCATTTT; cdr3_aa: CASSLARFQPQHF
clone_size: few; d_call: NA; v_call: TRBV9; j_call: TRBJ2-1; cdr3_nt: TGTGCCAGCAGCGCAGCTCAGGGGTATGGTCGTAGAAATGAGCAGTTCTTC; cdr3_aa: CASSAAQGYGRRNEQFF
clone_size: NA; d_call: NA; v_call: TRBV11-2; j_call: TRBJ1-2; cdr3_nt: TGTGCCAGCAGCTTAGGTGGGGGTGTTAATGGCTACACCTTC; cdr3_aa: CASSLGGGVNGYTF
clone_size: NA; d_call: NA; v_call: TRBV5-8; j_call: TRBJ1-5; cdr3_nt: TGTGCCAGCAGCTTCGCGGCAGGAGGCTTTCAGCCCCAGCATTTT; cdr3_aa: CASSFAAGGFQPQHF
clone_size: few; d_call: NA; v_call: TRBV10-3; j_call: TRBJ2-7; cdr3_nt: TGTGCCATCAGTGTGACAGCCAGCTACGAGCAGTACTTC; cdr3_aa: CAISVTASYEQYF
clone_size: few; d_call: TRBD2; v_call: TRBV7-9; j_call: TRBJ2-5; cdr3_nt: TGTGCCAGCAGCCGCGGGGTAGCGGGAGGGATGGAGACCCAGTACTTC; cdr3_aa: CASSRGVAGGMETQYF
clone_size: many; d_call: TRBD2; v_call: TRBV20-1; j_call: TRBJ2-7; cdr3_nt: TGCAGTGCTAGGAGAGCGGGAGGCTCCTACGAGCAGTACTTC; cdr3_aa: CSARRAGGSYEQYF
clone_size: many; d_call: NA; v_call: TRBV29-1; j_call: TRBJ2-5; cdr3_nt: TGCAGCGCCACCCCGGAAGGTAGCCAAGAGACCCAGTACTTC; cdr3_aa: CSATPEGSQETQYF
clone_size: NA; d_call: NA; v_call: TRBV20-1; j_call: TRBJ2-7; cdr3_nt: TGCAGTGGTCGGGGGACGATCTCCTACGAGCAGTACTTC; cdr3_aa: CSGRGTISYEQYF
clone_size: few; d_call: TRBD1; v_call: TRBV19; j_call: TRBJ1-4; cdr3_nt: TGTGCCAGTAGTTTACAGGGGAGTGGTCATGAAAAACTGTTTTTT; cdr3_aa: CASSLQGSGHEKLFF
clone_size: few; d_call: NA; v_call: TRBV24-1; j_call: TRBJ2-1; cdr3_nt: TGTGCCACCAGTGATCCAGGGTGGGAGCAGTTCTTC; cdr3_aa: CATSDPGWEQFF
clone_size: NA; d_call: NA; v_call: TRBV12-3/TRBV12-4; j_call: TRBJ1-1; cdr3_nt: TGTGCCAGCAGTTTCGGGGCGACCTATGAAGCTTTCTTT; cdr3_aa: CASSFGATYEAFF
clone_size: few; d_call: NA; v_call: TRBV5-6; j_call: TRBJ1-1; cdr3_nt: TGTGCCAGCAGCTTCGGGGGCCAGAACACTGAAGCTTTCTTT; cdr3_aa: CASSFGGQNTEAFF
clone_size: once; d_call: NA; v_call: TRBV7-9; j_call: TRBJ1-4; cdr3_nt: TGTGCCAGCAGCTTAGCTACTAGGCATGAAAAACTGTTTTTT; cdr3_aa: CASSLATRHEKLFF